The 27 T cell receptor beta chains reported below all come from one sample, sequenced in a study of blood T cell repertoires in COVID-19. Sequencing used immunoSEQ multiplex PCR; TCRdb keeps in-frame clones, though not all of them. The sample has under 250,000 clones, 86% seen once; the top ten hold 5% to 6%. Sequences were obtained from peripheral blood. These TCRs come from an elderly woman with COVID-19, enrolled during active disease.

V and J are TRBV24-1 and TRBJ1-5; D gene ambiguous. The CDR3 sequence is 13 residues long. CDR1 KGHDR and CDR2 SFDVKD come from the germline V gene. V gave up 5 bases and J gave up 4 bases, with 8 bases separating them. CDR3 in amino acids: CATSVGGNQPQHF. The DNA of the CDR3 is TGTGCCACCAGTGTGGGCGGGAATCAGCCCCAGCATTTT.

The chain uses TRBV7-9 and TRBJ1-3; D is unclear. This CDR3 region has 16 residues. Germline values: CDR1 SEHNR, CDR2 FQNEAQ (reference sequence). Trimming cost V 5 bases and J 0 bases, with 14 bases left between them. CDR3 bases: TGTGCCAGCAGCGAGCAGAGAGCGAGCTCTGGAAACACCATATATTTT. It encodes CASSEQRASSGNTIYF.

In DNA, the CDR3 is TGTGCCAGCAGCCAGTGGGTTGCCCGGGACACTGAAGCTTTCTTT. It encodes CASSQWVARDTEAFF. This chain connects TRBV14 to TRBJ1-1, with D unclear. In germline, CDR1 is SGHDN, CDR2 FVKESK. This CDR3 has 15 amino acids. The germline V and J ends were trimmed by 3 bases and 3 bases, with 14 bases remaining between them.

This chain connects TRBV6-5 to TRBJ1-5, with TRBD1 as a possible D gene (6 bases). The ends were cut back, 6 bases at V and 0 bases at J, with 12 bases in the middle. Germline V gene sequence: CDR1 MNHEY, CDR2 SVGAGI. The CDR3 loop spans 15 amino acids. CDR3 in DNA: TGTGCCAGCAGGTTAACAGGGACTAGCAATCAGCCCCAGCATTTT. Translated, it gives CASRLTGTSNQPQHF.

The chain recombines TRBV6-5 with TRBJ1-5; 7 nucleotides align to TRBD1. J lost 0 bases, V lost 7 bases, and 6 bases had no gene match. The germline V gene has CDR1 MNHEY and CDR2 SVGAGI. This CDR3 comprises 15 residues. The CDR3 region is CASKGTVVSNQPQHF. The CDR3 DNA sequence: TGTGCCAGCAAGGGGACAGTTGTTAGCAATCAGCCCCAGCATTTT.

The count of this clone is one. The chain recombines TRBV6-5 with TRBJ2-5; TRBD2 agrees at 9 bases. This CDR3 has 16 amino acids. Germline lookup yields CDR1 MNHEY and CDR2 SVGAGI. Losses at the gene ends were 0 bases for V and 5 bases for J; bases not matched to a gene: 7. The DNA of the CDR3 is TGTGCCAGCAGTTACTCGTCGGCGGGGGGGAGGGAGACCCAGTACTTC. It encodes CASSYSSAGGRETQYF.

This clone was observed a single time. The chain is built from TRBV19 and TRBJ2-7; D is perhaps TRBD1 (6 bases). V shed 6 bases and J shed 2 bases, with 20 bases lying between them. The CDR3 extends over 16 amino acids. Germline-derived CDR1 and CDR2 are LNHDA and SQIVND (reference sequence). The CDR3 region is CASSSGHGTKPYEQYV. The CDR3 coding sequence is TGTGCCAGTAGCTCGGGACATGGGACCAAACCCTACGAGCAGTACGTC.

This chain links TRBV3-1 (or the pseudogene TRBV3-2) with TRBJ1-5; perhaps TRBD1 as D (6 bases). V shed 1 base and J shed 9 bases, with 13 bases lying between them. This CDR3 comprises 14 residues. The germline CDR1 and CDR2 sequences are LGHDT and YNNKEL (reference sequence). The CDR3 here is CASSQVRGGSPQHF. The DNA for the CDR3 is TGTGCCAGCAGCCAAGTAAGAGGGGGATCGCCCCAGCATTTT.

A single count supports this clone. The junction departs from the called germline gene at one end, perhaps through a read error. J is TRBJ2-5 and V is TRBV7-7, with 9 bases lining up with TRBD1. The CDR3 runs to 16 residues. The germline V gene encodes CDR1 SSHAT and CDR2 FNYEAQ (reference sequence). The CDR3 spells CASSLGGTGIQETQYF. Written as DNA, the CDR3 is TGTGCTAGCAGCTTAGGTGGGACAGGGATCCAAGAGACCCAGTACTTC.

The chain combines TRBV29-1 with TRBJ1-5, with 8 bases that match TRBD1. J was trimmed by 7 bases and V by 5 bases; bases with no gene match: 10. There are 14 residues in the CDR3. Germline values: CDR1 SQVTM, CDR2 ANQGSEA. The CDR3 nucleotides read TGCAGCGTTCTGTTCGGGACAGGAGGGCAGCCCCAGCATTTT. It yields the protein CSVLFGTGGQPQHF. The full variable domain, completed using reference TRBV29-1 and TRBJ1-5, is SAVISQKPSRDICQRGTSLTIQCQVDSQVTMMFWYRQQPGQSLTLIATANQGSEATYESGFVIDKFPISRPNLTFSTLTVSNMSPEDSSIYLCSVLFGTGGQPQHFGDGTRLSIL.

The chain carries TRBV5-1 and TRBJ1-5; a possible D gene is TRBD1 (6 bases). The CDR3 is 16 residues long. V was cut by 4 bases and J by 5 bases, with 19 bases left in between. Per germline, CDR1 SGHRS and CDR2 YFSETQ. The chain's CDR3 is CASSPHGGGLDQPQHF. The CDR3 DNA reads TGCGCCAGCAGCCCCCATGGCGGGGGCTTAGATCAGCCCCAGCATTTT.

CDR3 protein: CASTLDRGGYGYTF. CDR3 nucleotides: TGTGCCAGCACACTCGACAGGGGTGGATATGGCTACACCTTC. V and J are TRBV7-2 and TRBJ1-2; the match to TRBD1 covers 8 bases. This CDR3 has 14 amino acids. After removal of 7 bases from V and 5 bases from J, the junction contained 9 bases not matched to a gene. CDR1 is SGHTA and CDR2 is FQGNSA in the germline V gene.

This chain links TRBV21-1 with TRBJ2-1; TRBD2, as called in the table, went unchecked against the DNA. TRBV21-1 corresponds to a pseudogene. This CDR3 has 17 residues. The CDR3 protein is CASSKEEMANTYNEQFF. CDR3 nucleotide sequence: TGTGCCAGCAGCAAAGAGGAGATGGCTAACACCTACAATGAGCAGTTCTTC.

This clone has at least ten counts. The chain employs TRBV4-2 and TRBJ1-2, with 9 bases aligning to TRBD1. The CDR3 extends over 15 amino acids. The ends lost 3 bases at V and 7 bases at J; junction bases unmatched: 9. Germline CDR1 and CDR2: LGHNA and YNFKEQ. Here the CDR3 DNA reads TGTGCCAGCAGCCAGGAGGGACAGGGTATGGGTGGCTACACCTTC. This codes for CASSQEGQGMGGYTF.

A single count supports this clone. Different DNA sequences within this sample yield the same CDR3. The rearrangement links TRBV7-3 to TRBJ2-1; the match to TRBD2 covers 12 bases. Germline CDR1 and CDR2: SGHTA and FQGTGA. The CDR3 totals 15 residues. The V gene end was trimmed by 5 bases and the J gene end by 7 bases; junction bases not matched to a gene: 6. CDR3 sequence: CASSPSGGASNEQFF. The CDR3 DNA follows: TGTGCCAGCAGCCCTAGCGGGGGGGCCAGTAATGAGCAGTTCTTC.

The chain recombines TRBV6-1 with TRBJ1-5; D is unresolved. Trimming removed 1 base at V and 7 bases at J, with 14 bases between. This CDR3 region has 15 residues. Germline assignment: CDR1 MNHNS and CDR2 SASEGT. The CDR3 coding sequence is TGTGCCAGCAGTGAAGGTTGGGGAGTAGACCAGCCCCAGCATTTT. Translating gives CASSEGWGVDQPQHF.

The chain employs TRBV18 and TRBJ2-1; TRBD2 agrees at 13 bases. The ends lost 4 bases at V and 8 bases at J; junction bases unmatched: 5. This CDR3 has 15 residues. The germline V gene has CDR1 KGHSH and CDR2 LQKENI. The CDR3 nucleotides are TGTGCCAGCTCACTAACTAGCGGGGGGGCGTATGAGCAGTTCTTC. Protein product: CASSLTSGGAYEQFF.

The table lists this clone with a count of one. This chain links TRBV7-6 with TRBJ2-5, with 8 positions matching TRBD2. Per germline, CDR1 SGHVS and CDR2 FNYEAQ. Trimming took 1 base from V and 1 from J; bases not matched to a gene: 2. CDR3 length: 15 amino acids. DNA of the CDR3: TGTGCCAGCAGCTTAGATGCGGGGGGCCAAGAGACCCAGTACTTC. It translates to CASSLDAGGQETQYF.

This clone appeared a single time. V usage is TRBV4-3 and J usage is TRBJ1-3; D is unresolved. Trimming removed 0 bases from V and 6 bases from J, with 12 bases in between. Germline CDR1 and CDR2: LGHNA and YSLEER. CDR3 size: 15 residues. The CDR3 DNA reads as TGCGCCAGCAGCCAAGAATGGGCAACTCAAAACACCATATATTTT. As protein: CASSQEWATQNTIYF.

The rearrangement joins TRBV6-2 or TRBV6-3 to TRBJ1-2; TRBD1 matches at 7 bases. Unmatched junction bases numbered 9, after V lost 6 bases and J lost 5 bases. The CDR3 sequence is 14 residues long. Looked up from germline, CDR1 is MNHEY and CDR2 is SVGEGT. Here the CDR3 reads CASSSGQSPYGYTF. The DNA for the CDR3 is TGTGCCAGCAGCTCGGGACAGTCCCCTTATGGCTACACCTTC.

This chain connects TRBV28 to TRBJ1-4; D is possibly TRBD1 (5 bases). V was clipped by 8 bases and J by 8 bases, with 18 bases between them. The V gene's germline CDR1 is MDHEN and CDR2 SYDVKM. The CDR3 contains 14 residues. CDR3 nucleotide sequence: TGTGCCAGCGGTGGCCGGGGGGTAGGCGAAAAACTGTTTTTT. Its translation: CASGGRGVGEKLFF.

Remarks on this clone: The same CDR3 can be traced to other DNA sequences in this sample. The V call is TRBV19, the J call TRBJ1-1, with 7 bases matching TRBD1. The V gene's germline CDR1 is LNHDA and CDR2 SQIVND (reference sequence). With V trimmed by 5 bases and J by 2 bases, 5 bases remained unmatched. The CDR3 consists of 14 residues. In DNA form, the CDR3 reads TGTGCCAGTAGTCCGGGACAGAGAAACACTGAAGCTTTCTTT. Encoded protein: CASSPGQRNTEAFF. The full variable domain, its missing parts supplied by reference TRBV19 and TRBJ1-1, is DGGITQSPKYLFRKEGQNVTLSCEQNLNHDAMYWYRQDPGQGLRLIYYSQIVNDFQKGDIAEGYSVSREKKESFPLTVTSAQKNPTAFYLCASSPGQRNTEAFFGQGTRLTVV.

The CDR3 sequence is CASSPRRGEQFF. The CDR3 region has the DNA TGTGCCAGCAGCCCTCGCCGGGGTGAGCAGTTCTTC. The rearrangement links TRBV14 to TRBJ2-1; tentatively, D is TRBD2 (5 bases). The CDR3 sequence is 12 residues long. V was shortened by 4 bases and J by 9 bases, with 10 bases between the two germline ends. The V gene's germline CDR1 is SGHDN and CDR2 FVKESK.

This rearrangement joins TRBV6-5 to TRBJ1-4, with 8 bases lining up with TRBD1. Per germline, CDR1 MNHEY and CDR2 SVGAGI. This CDR3 spans 14 amino acids. J lost 7 bases, V lost 4 bases, and 5 bases had no gene match. CDR3 amino acids: CASSFRGRGEKLFF. Here the CDR3 DNA reads TGTGCCAGCAGTTTCAGGGGGCGCGGTGAAAAACTGTTTTTT.

V and J are TRBV27 and TRBJ2-7; TRBD2 matches 8 bases. The CDR3 has 16 residues. After removal of 6 bases from V and 1 base from J, the junction contained 11 bases not matched to a gene. CDR1 is MNHEY and CDR2 is SMNVEV in the germline V gene (reference sequence). The CDR3 DNA is TGTGCCAGCAGGCCGGGGGGGTCCCATCTTTCCTACGAGCAGTACGTC. It specifies CASRPGGSHLSYEQYV.

The sample holds one count of this clone. The chain couples TRBV3-1 (or the pseudogene TRBV3-2) to TRBJ2-4; perhaps TRBD2 as D (5 bases). The V gene's germline CDR1 is LGHDT and CDR2 YNNKEL (reference sequence). V lost 0 bases and J 7 bases, leaving 13 bases between the germline ends. The CDR3 runs 15 residues. The CDR3 sequence: CASSQDRGSGNIQYF. The CDR3, as DNA: TGTGCCAGCAGCCAAGATCGAGGGTCTGGTAACATTCAGTACTTC.

This rearrangement joins TRBV18 to TRBJ1-1; 10 bases line up with TRBD1. Germline V gives CDR1 KGHSH, CDR2 LQKENI. The junction had 10 bases not matched to a gene; V was cut back by 6 bases and J by 0 bases. This CDR3 is 17 amino acids long. CDR3 residues: CASSPRTGGIMNTEAFF. Here the CDR3 DNA reads TGTGCCAGCTCCCCTAGGACAGGGGGAATAATGAACACTGAAGCTTTCTTT.